The TCR beta chain under discussion was sequenced for a study of shared clonotypes between healthy human individuals. Sequencing was performed with immunoSEQ multiplex PCR; in TCRdb, only in-frame clones are kept and a portion is missing. The repertoire consists of 2,500,000 or so clones, with more than 90% occurring once and the leading ten covering about 0.13%. CDR3 length: 15 amino acids. Germline CDR1 reads LNHDA; CDR2 reads SQIVND (reference sequence). Deletions cut 3 bases from V and 4 bases from J, with 13 bases between. In regard to this clone: Its target is not known.

Findings of the study overall: Clonotype sharing among donors was expected to depend on sequencing depth.

Specimen: naive CD4+ T cells sorted from blood. Subset defined: CD45RA+ positively selected. The chain recombines TRBV19 with TRBJ1-5; D is perhaps TRBD1 (6 bases). This receptor was taken from a man younger than 35 in good health. The CDR3 DNA follows: TGTGCCAGTAGTATGATGGGCAGGGGTAATCAGCCCCAGCATTTT. Residues: CASSMMGRGNQPQHF.